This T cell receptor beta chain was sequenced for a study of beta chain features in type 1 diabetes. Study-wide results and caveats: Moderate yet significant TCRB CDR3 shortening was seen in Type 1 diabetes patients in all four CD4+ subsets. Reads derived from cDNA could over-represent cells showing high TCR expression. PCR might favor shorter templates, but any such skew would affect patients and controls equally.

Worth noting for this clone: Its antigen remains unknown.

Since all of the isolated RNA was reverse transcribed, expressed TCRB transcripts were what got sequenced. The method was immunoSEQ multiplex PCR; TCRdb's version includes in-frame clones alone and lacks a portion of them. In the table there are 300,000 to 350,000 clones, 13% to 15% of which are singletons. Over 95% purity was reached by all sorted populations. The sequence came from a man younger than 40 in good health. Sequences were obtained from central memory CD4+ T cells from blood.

The DNA for the CDR3 is TGTGCCAGCAGCGTACAGGGTTGGGCCGGGGAGCTGTTTTTT. Translation gives CASSVQGWAGELFF. This chain joins TRBV7-9 and TRBJ2-2; possibly TRBD1 for D (6 bases). Germline CDR1 reads SEHNR; CDR2 reads FQNEAQ (reference sequence). The CDR3 is 14 residues long. The germline V and J ends were trimmed by 5 bases and 6 bases, with 13 bases remaining between them.